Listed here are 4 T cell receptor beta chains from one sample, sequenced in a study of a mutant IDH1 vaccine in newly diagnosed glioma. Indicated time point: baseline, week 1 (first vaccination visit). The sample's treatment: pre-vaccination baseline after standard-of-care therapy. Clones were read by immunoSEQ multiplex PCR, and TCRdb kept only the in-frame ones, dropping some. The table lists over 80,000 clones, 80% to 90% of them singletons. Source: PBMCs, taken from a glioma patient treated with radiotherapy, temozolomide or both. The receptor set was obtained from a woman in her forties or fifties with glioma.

The CDR3 spells CASSLGQGVRVFF. DNA for the CDR3: TGTGCCAGCAGTCTAGGACAGGGTGTGCGGGTGTTTTTT. The chain links TRBV28 to TRBJ1-4; TRBD1 matches 8 bases. V lost 5 bases and J lost 15; bases outside the gene matches: 11. CDR3 length equals 13 residues. CDR1 is MDHEN and CDR2 is SYDVKM in the germline V gene.

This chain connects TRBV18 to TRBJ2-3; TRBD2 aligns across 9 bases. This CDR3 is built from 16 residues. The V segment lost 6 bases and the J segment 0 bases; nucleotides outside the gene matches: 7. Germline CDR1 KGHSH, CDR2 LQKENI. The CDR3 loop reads CASSAGLAPSTDTQYF. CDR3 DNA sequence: TGTGCCAGCTCGGCGGGACTAGCTCCTAGCACAGATACGCAGTATTTT.

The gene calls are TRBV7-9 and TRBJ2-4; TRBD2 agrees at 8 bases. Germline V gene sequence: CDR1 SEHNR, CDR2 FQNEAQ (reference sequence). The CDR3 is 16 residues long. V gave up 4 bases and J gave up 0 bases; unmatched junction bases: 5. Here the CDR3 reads CASSSVAGLAKNIQYF. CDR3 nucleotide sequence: TGTGCCAGCAGCTCCGTAGCGGGACTAGCCAAAAACATTCAGTACTTC.

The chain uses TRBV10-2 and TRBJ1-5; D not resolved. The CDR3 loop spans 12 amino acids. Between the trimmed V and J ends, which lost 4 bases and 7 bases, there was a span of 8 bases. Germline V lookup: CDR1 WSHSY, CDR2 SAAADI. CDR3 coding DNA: TGCGCCAGCAGTGGGGCGGGGCAGCCCCAGCATTTT. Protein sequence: CASSGAGQPQHF.